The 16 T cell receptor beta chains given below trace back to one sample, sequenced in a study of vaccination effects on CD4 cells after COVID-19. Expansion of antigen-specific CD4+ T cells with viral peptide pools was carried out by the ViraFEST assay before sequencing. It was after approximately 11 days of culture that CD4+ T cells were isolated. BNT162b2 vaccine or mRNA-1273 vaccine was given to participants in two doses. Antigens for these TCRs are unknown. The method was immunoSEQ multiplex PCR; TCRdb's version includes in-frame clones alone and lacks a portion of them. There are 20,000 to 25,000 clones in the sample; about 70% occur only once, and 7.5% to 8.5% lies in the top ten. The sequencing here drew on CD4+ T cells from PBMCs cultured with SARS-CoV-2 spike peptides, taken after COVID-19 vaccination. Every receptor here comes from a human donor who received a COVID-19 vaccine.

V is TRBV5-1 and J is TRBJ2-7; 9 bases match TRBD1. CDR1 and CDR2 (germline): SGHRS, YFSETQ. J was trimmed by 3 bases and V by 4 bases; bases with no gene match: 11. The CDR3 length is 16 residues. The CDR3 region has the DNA TGCGCCAGCAGCCGACGTGGAGACAGGGGGGTCTACGAGCAGTACTTC. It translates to CASSRRGDRGVYEQYF.

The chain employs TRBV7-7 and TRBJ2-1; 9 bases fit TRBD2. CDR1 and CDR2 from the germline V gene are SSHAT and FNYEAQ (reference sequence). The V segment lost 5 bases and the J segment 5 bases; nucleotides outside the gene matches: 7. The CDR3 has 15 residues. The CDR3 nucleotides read TGTGCCAGCAGCCCCAAGGGACTAGCAAACAATGAGCAGTTCTTC. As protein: CASSPKGLANNEQFF.

Here the CDR3 reads CASSGEWAGELFF. DNA for the CDR3: TGTGCCAGCAGCGGAGAATGGGCCGGGGAGCTGTTTTTT. The chain is built from TRBV6-5 and TRBJ2-2; D uncertain. CDR3 length equals 13 residues. V was cut by 6 bases and J by 6 bases, with 11 bases left in between. In germline, CDR1 is MNHEY, CDR2 SVGAGI.

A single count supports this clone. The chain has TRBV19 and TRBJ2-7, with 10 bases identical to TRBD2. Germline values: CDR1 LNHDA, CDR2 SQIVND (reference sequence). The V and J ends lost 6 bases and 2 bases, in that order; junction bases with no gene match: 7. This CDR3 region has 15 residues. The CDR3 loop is CASRSVLAGAYEQYF. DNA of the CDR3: TGTGCCAGTAGGTCGGTCCTAGCGGGAGCCTACGAGCAGTACTTC.

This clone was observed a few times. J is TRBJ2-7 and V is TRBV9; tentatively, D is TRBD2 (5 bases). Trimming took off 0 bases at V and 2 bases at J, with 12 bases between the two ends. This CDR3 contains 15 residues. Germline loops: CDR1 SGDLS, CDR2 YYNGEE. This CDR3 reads CASSVGTLSTYEQYF. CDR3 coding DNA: TGTGCCAGCAGCGTAGGGACTCTCTCTACCTACGAGCAGTACTTC.

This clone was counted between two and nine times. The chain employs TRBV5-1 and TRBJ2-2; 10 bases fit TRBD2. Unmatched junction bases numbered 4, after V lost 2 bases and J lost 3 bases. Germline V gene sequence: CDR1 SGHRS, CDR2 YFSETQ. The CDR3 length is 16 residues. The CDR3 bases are TGCGCCAGCAGCTTTCTAGCGGGAGTCGACACCGGGGAGCTGTTTTTT. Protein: CASSFLAGVDTGELFF.

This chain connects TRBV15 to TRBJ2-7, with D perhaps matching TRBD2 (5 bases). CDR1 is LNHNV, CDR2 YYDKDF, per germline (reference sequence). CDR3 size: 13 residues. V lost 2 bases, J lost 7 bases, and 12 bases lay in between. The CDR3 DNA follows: TGTGCCACCAGCAGACCTCCAACGGGGGAGCAGTACTTC. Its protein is CATSRPPTGEQYF.

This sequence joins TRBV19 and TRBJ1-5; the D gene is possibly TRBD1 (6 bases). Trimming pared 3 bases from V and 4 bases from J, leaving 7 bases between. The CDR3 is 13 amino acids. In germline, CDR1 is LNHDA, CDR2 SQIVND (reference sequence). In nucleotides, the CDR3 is TGTGCCAGTAGTATGGACAGAAATCAGCCCCAGCATTTT. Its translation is CASSMDRNQPQHF.

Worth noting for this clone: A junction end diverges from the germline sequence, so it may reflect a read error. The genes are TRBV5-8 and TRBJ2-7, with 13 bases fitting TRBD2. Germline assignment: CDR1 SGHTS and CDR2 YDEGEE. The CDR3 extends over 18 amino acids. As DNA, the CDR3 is TGTGCCACCAGCTTGGTGAAACTAGCGGGAGGGCCTTCCAGCGAGCAGTACTTC. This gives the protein CATSLVKLAGGPSSEQYF. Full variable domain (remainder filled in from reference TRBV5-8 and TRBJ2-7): EAGVTQSPTHLIKTRGQQATLRCSPISGHTSVYWYQQALGLGLQFLLWYDEGEERNRGNFPPRFSGRQFPNYSSELNVNALELEDSALYLCATSLVKLAGGPSSEQYFGPGTRLTVT.

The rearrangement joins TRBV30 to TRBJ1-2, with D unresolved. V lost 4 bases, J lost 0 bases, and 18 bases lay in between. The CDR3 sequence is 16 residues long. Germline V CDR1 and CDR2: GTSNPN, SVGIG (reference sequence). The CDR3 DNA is TGTGCCTGGACTTACCTGCCCCTTACTCCTAACTATGGCTACACCTTC. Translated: CAWTYLPLTPNYGYTF.

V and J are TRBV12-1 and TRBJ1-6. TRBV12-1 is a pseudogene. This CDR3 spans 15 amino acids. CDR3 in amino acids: CASSRWTGVSSPLHF. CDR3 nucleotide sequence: TGTGCCAGCAGCAGATGGACGGGCGTGAGTTCACCCCTCCACTTT.

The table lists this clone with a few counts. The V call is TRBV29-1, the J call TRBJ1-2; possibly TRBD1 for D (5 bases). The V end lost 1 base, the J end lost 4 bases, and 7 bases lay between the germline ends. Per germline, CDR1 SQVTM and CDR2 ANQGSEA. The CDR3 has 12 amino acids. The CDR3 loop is CSVEGGFYGYTF. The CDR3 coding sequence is TGCAGCGTTGAAGGGGGCTTCTATGGCTACACCTTC. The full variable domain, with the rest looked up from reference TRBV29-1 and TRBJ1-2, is SAVISQKPSRDICQRGTSLTIQCQVDSQVTMMFWYRQQPGQSLTLIATANQGSEATYESGFVIDKFPISRPNLTFSTLTVSNMSPEDSSIYLCSVEGGFYGYTFGSGTRLTVV.

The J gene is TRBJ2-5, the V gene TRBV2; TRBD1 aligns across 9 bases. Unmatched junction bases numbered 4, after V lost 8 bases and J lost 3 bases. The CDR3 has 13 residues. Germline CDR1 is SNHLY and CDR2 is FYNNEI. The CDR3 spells CASVRDREETQYF. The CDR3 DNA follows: TGTGCCAGCGTCAGGGACAGGGAAGAGACCCAGTACTTC. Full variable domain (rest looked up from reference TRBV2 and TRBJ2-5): EPEVTQTPSHQVTQMGQEVILRCVPISNHLYFYWYRQILGQKVEFLVSFYNNEISEKSEIFDDQFSVERPDGSNFTLKIRSTKLEDSAMYFCASVRDREETQYFGPGTRLLVL.

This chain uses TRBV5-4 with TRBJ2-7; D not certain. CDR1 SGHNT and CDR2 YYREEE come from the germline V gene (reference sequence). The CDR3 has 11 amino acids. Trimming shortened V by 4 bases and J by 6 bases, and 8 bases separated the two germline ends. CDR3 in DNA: TGTGCCAGCAGCGATGGGTTCGAGCAGTACTTC. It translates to CASSDGFEQYF.

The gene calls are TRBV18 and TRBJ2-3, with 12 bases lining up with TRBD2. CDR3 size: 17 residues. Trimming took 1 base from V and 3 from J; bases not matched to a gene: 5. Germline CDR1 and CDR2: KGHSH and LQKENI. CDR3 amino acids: CASSPRASGGATDTQYF. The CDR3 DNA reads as TGTGCCAGCTCACCACGTGCTAGCGGGGGGGCTACAGATACGCAGTATTTT.

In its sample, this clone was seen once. CDR3 DNA sequence: TGTGCCAGCAAACTAGCGGGGGTGAGACAAGAGACCCAGTACTTC. It yields the protein CASKLAGVRQETQYF. The V and J genes are TRBV2 and TRBJ2-5, with 11 bases that match TRBD2. Germline loops: CDR1 SNHLY, CDR2 FYNNEI. The V gene end was trimmed by 7 bases and the J gene end by 2 bases; junction bases not matched to a gene: 6. The CDR3 runs 15 residues.